The text below deals with one T cell receptor (beta chain). Its antigen remains unidentified. The data were taken from a study of Ad26.COV2.S vaccination and SARS-CoV-2 variants. Stated treatment: roughly 20 received Ad26.COV2.S at low or high dose, single or two shots; 5 received placebo; per-sample allocation not given. Collection of the samples took place on day 63 after the first injection of vaccine or placebo. Data came from immunoSEQ multiplex PCR; TCRdb stores just in-frame clones and leaves some out. The sample has roughly 700,000 clones; approximately 88% are singletons. V was pared by 4 bases and J by 2 bases, with 10 bases between. Germline V gene data show CDR1 as SGHTS and CDR2 as YDEGEE. The CDR3 length is 14 residues. Study-wide findings and caveats: Spike-specific TCR breadth was greater in vaccine than placebo recipients.

This sequence joins TRBV5-8 and TRBJ2-1, with D possibly matching TRBD2 (6 bases). This sequence was found in a person between 18 and 65 years old who received the Ad26.COV2.S COVID-19 vaccine or a placebo. The specimen comprised peripheral blood, sampled in a trial of Ad26.COV2.S vaccine versus placebo. CDR3 amino acids: CASSRDSTYNEQFF. The CDR3 DNA reads TGTGCCAGCAGCCGGGACTCCACCTACAATGAGCAGTTCTTC.